This section outlines one T cell receptor beta chain sequence together with its context. What it recognizes is unknown. This sample is part of a study of T cell responses to AZD1222 COVID-19 vaccine. Assay: immunoSEQ multiplex PCR; the TCRdb copy retains only in-frame clones and omits some. The sample carries tens of thousands of clones, around 88% recorded once. Study observations and caveats: Repertoires were sampled only after the peak T cell response. Clonal diversity may have been underestimated, and the donors were mostly white British, with more females than males. Reports indicate that nearly half of spike-specific TCRs are directed at unmutated variant regions.

This receptor was taken from an adult in good health. The sequences come from peripheral blood, collected on day 0 of AZD1222 vaccination.

CDR3 protein: CASSDRRVNTEAFF. CDR3 nucleotide sequence: TGTGCCAGCAGTGACAGGCGGGTGAACACTGAAGCTTTCTTT. The V call is TRBV28, the J call TRBJ1-1; possibly TRBD1 for D (6 bases). The CDR3 has 14 residues. Germline assignment: CDR1 MDHEN and CDR2 SYDVKM. The V end lost 5 bases, the J end lost 0 bases, and 10 bases lay between the germline ends. The full variable domain, rest sourced from reference TRBV28 and TRBJ1-1, is DVKVTQSSRYLVKRTGEKVFLECVQDMDHENMFWYRQDPGLGLRLIYFSYDVKMKEKGDIPEGYSVSREKKERFSLILESASTNQTSMYLCASSDRRVNTEAFFGQGTRLTVV.